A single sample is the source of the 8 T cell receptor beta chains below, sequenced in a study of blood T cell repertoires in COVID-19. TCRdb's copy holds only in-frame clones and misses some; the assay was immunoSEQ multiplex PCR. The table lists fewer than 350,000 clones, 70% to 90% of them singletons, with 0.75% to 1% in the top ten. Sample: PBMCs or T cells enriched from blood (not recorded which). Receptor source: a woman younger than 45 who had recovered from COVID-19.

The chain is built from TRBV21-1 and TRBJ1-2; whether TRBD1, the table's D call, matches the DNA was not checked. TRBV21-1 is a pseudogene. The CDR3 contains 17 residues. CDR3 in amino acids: CASSNPGHPKGDYGYTF. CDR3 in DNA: TGTGCCAGCAGCAACCCGGGACATCCTAAGGGGGACTATGGCTACACCTTC.

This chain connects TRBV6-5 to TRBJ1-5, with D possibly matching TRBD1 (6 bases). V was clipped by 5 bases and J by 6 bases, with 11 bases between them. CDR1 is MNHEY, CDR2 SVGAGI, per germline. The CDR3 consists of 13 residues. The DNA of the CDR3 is TGTGCCAGCAGTCGAGACAGGTTTCAGCCCCAGCATTTT. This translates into CASSRDRFQPQHF.

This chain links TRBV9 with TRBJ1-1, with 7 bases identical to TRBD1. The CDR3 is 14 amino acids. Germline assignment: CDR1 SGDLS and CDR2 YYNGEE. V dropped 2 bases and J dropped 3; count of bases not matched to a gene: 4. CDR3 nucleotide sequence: TGTGCCAGCAGCGTCAGGACAGGAGACACTGAAGCTTTCTTT. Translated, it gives CASSVRTGDTEAFF. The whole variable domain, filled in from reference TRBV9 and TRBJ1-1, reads DSGVTQTPKHLITATGQRVTLRCSPRSGDLSVYWYQQSLDQGLQFLIQYYNGEERAKGNILERFSAQQFPDLHSELNLSSLELGDSALYFCASSVRTGDTEAFFGQGTRLTVV.

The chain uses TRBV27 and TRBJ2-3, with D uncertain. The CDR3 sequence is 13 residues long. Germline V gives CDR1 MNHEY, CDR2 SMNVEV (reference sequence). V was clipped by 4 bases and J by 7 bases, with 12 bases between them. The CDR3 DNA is TGTGCCAGCAGTTCCTCCCCCCCTAATACGCAGTATTTT. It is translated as CASSSSPPNTQYF.

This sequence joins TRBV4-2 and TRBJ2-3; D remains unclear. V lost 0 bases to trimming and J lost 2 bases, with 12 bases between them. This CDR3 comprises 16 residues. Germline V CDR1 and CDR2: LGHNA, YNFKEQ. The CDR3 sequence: CASSQDLTADTDTQYF. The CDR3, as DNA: TGTGCCAGCAGCCAAGACCTGACGGCGGACACAGATACGCAGTATTTT.

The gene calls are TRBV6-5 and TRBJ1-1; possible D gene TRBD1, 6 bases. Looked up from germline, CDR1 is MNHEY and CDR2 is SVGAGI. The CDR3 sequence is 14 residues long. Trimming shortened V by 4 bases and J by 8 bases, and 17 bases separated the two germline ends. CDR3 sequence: CASSLQGSFLEAFF. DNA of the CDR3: TGTGCCAGCAGTTTACAGGGTTCGTTTTTGGAAGCTTTCTTT.

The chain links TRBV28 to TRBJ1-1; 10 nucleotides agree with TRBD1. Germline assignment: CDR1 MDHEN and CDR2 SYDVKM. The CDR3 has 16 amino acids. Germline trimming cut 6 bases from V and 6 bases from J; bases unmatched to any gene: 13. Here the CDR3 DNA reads TGTGCCAGCAGAGGGGACAGGGGAGTCCTGTCCGCTGAAGCTTTCTTT. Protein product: CASRGDRGVLSAEAFF.

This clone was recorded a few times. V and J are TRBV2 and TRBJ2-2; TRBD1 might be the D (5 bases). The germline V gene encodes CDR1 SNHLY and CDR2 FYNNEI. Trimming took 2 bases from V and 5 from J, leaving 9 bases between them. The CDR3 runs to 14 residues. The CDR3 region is CASSELGATGELFF. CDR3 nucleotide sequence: TGTGCCAGCAGTGAACTTGGGGCGACCGGGGAGCTGTTTTTT. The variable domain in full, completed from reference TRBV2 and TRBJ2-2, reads EPEVTQTPSHQVTQMGQEVILRCVPISNHLYFYWYRQILGQKVEFLVSFYNNEISEKSEIFDDQFSVERPDGSNFTLKIRSTKLEDSAMYFCASSELGATGELFFGEGSRLTVL.